This T cell receptor beta chain was documented in a study of cytomegalovirus exposure and HLA in healthy donors. The CDR3 is made up of 15 amino acids. Germline CDR1 is SGDLS and CDR2 is YYNGEE. V shed 1 base and J shed 0 bases, with 10 bases lying between them. The PCR had 60 Vbeta and 13 Jbeta primers. The assay was immunoSEQ multiplex PCR, and TCRdb's table has in-frame clones only and misses some. The table records around 72,000 clones, around 81% of them present only once. The specimen sequenced was PBMCs. The sequence derives from a man aged 45-65 years in good health and CMV-seronegative. The chain recombines TRBV9 with TRBJ1-1, with TRBD1 as a possible D gene (5 bases). CDR3 DNA sequence: TGTGCCAGCAGCGTATGGGGCACCATGAACACTGAAGCTTTCTTT. Translation gives CASSVWGTMNTEAFF.